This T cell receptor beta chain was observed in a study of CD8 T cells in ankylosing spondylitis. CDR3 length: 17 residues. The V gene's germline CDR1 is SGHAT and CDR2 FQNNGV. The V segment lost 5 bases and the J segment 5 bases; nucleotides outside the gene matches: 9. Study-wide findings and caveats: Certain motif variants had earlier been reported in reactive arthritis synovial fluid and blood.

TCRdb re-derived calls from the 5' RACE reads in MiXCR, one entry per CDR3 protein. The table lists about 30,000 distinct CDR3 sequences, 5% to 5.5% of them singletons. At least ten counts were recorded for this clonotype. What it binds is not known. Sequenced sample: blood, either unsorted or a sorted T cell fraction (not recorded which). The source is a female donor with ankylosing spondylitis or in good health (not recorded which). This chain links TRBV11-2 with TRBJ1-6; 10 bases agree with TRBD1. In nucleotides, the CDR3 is TGTGCCAGCAGCCCAAACAGCGGGACAGGGGATAATTCACCCCTCCACTTT. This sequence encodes CASSPNSGTGDNSPLHF.